Sequencing of this TCR beta chain was carried out in a study of cytomegalovirus exposure and HLA in healthy donors. Germline V CDR1 and CDR2: LGHNT, FRNRAP. With V trimmed by 5 bases and J by 2 bases, 5 bases remained unmatched. The CDR3 contains 15 residues. Researchers ran the PCR with 60 Vbeta and 13 Jbeta primers. Data came from immunoSEQ multiplex PCR; TCRdb stores just in-frame clones and leaves some out. The sample contains 190,000 or so clones, 79% of which appear only once. The V gene is TRBV12-5, the J gene TRBJ1-5; TRBD1 agrees at 8 bases. The sequenced material came from PBMCs. This TCR derives from a girl between 10 and 17 years old in good health and CMV-seropositive. The CDR3: CASGQSGGRNQPQHF. For the CDR3, the DNA is TGTGCTAGTGGTCAATCAGGGGGCCGCAATCAGCCCCAGCATTTT.